Presented here are 3 T cell receptor beta chains from one specimen sequenced in a study of cytomegalovirus exposure and HLA in healthy donors. The PCR used 60 Vbeta and 13 Jbeta primers. Here immunoSEQ multiplex PCR was the method, and the copy in TCRdb shows in-frame clones only, minus some. The table lists 150,000 to 200,000 clones, 70% to 80% of them singletons, with over 8% in the top ten. Sequenced sample: PBMCs. The receptors were gathered from a man between 18 and 29 years old in good health and CMV-seropositive.

The chain joins TRBV5-1 to TRBJ2-7, with TRBD2 matching 8 bases. The V segment lost 2 bases and the J segment 1 base; nucleotides outside the gene matches: 2. The CDR3 spans 14 residues. Germline CDR1 reads SGHRS; CDR2 reads YFSETQ. The CDR3 nucleotides read TGCGCCAGCAGCTTAGGGACTAGTTCCTACGAGCAGTACTTC. Its translation is CASSLGTSSYEQYF. The full variable domain, with the rest looked up from reference TRBV5-1 and TRBJ2-7, is KAGVTQTPRYLIKTRGQQVTLSCSPISGHRSVSWYQQTPGQGLQFLFEYFSETQRNKGNFPGRFSGRQFSNSRSEMNVSTLELGDSALYLCASSLGTSSYEQYFGPGTRLTVT.

The genes are TRBV5-1 and TRBJ1-1; TRBD1 might be the D (6 bases). Trimming shortened V by 4 bases and J by 2 bases, and 24 bases separated the two germline ends. CDR1 is SGHRS and CDR2 is YFSETQ in the germline V gene. This CDR3 spans 18 amino acids. The CDR3 spells CASSLLRTDTRPNTEAFF. CDR3 in DNA: TGCGCCAGCAGCCTCCTACGGACAGATACTCGACCCAACACTGAAGCTTTCTTT. The variable domain in full, completed from reference TRBV5-1 and TRBJ1-1, reads KAGVTQTPRYLIKTRGQQVTLSCSPISGHRSVSWYQQTPGQGLQFLFEYFSETQRNKGNFPGRFSGRQFSNSRSEMNVSTLELGDSALYLCASSLLRTDTRPNTEAFFGQGTRLTVV.

The chain recombines TRBV7-2 with TRBJ1-2, with TRBD1 matching 8 bases. CDR3 length: 15 amino acids. Losses at the gene ends were 5 bases for V and 5 bases for J; bases not matched to a gene: 10. CDR1 is SGHTA and CDR2 is FQGNSA in the germline V gene. The CDR3 spells CASSPSRTGRYGYTF. CDR3 DNA sequence: TGTGCCAGCAGCCCATCTAGGACAGGGAGGTATGGCTACACCTTC.